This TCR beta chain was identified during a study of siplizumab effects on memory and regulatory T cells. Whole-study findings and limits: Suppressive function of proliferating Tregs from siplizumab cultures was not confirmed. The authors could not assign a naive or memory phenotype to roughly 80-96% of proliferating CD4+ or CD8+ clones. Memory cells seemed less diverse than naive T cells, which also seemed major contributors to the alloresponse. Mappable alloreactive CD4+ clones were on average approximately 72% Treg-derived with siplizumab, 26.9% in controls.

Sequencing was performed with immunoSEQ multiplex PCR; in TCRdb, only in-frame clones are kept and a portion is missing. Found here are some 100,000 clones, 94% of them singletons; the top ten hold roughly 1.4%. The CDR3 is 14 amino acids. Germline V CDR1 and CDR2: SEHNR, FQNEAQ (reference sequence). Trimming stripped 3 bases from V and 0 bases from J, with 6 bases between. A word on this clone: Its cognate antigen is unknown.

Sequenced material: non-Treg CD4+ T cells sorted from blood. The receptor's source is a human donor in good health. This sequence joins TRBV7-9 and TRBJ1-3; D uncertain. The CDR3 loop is CASSFDISGNTIYF. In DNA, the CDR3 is TGTGCCAGCAGCTTTGACATCTCTGGAAACACCATATATTTT.